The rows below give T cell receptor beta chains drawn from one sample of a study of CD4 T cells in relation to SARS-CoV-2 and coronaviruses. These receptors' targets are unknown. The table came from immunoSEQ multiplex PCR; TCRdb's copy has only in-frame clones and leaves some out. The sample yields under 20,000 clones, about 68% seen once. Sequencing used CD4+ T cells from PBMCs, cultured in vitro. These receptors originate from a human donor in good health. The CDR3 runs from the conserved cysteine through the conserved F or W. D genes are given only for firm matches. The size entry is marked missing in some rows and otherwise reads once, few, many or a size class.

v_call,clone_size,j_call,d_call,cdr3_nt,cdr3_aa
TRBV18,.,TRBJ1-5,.,TGTGCCAGCTCACAGGGGGAAGGGTTTAGCAATCAGCCCCAGCATTTT,CASSQGEGFSNQPQHF
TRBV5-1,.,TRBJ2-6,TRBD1,TGCGCCAGCGAGAGGACAGGGACGATCTCTGGGGCCAACGTCCTGACTTTC,CASERTGTISGANVLTF
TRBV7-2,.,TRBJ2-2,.,TGTGCCAGCAAGCCTAACAGGGCGAACACCGGGGAGCTGTTTTTT,CASKPNRANTGELFF
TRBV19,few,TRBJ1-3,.,TGTGCCCCGCCTCGGGAGCCTGGAAACACCATATATTTT,CAPPREPGNTIYF
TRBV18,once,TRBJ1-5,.,TGTGCCAGCTCACTTACAGGGTATAGCAATCAGCCCCAGCATTTT,CASSLTGYSNQPQHF
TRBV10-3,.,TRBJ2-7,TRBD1,TGTGCCGCAGTTCCCAACTCAGGGGGCTCCTACGAGCAGTACTTC,CAAVPNSGGSYEQYF
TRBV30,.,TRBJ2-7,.,TGTGCCGGGTCAGGGGGAGGTTTAGGCGAGCAGTACTTC,CAGSGGGLGEQYF
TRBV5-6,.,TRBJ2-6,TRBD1,TGTGCCAGCAGCTTGGTCAGGGGGCCCTCTGGGGCCAACGTCCTGACTTTC,CASSLVRGPSGANVLTF
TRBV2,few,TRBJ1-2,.,TGTGCCAGCACCCCGCAAGGACACCCAACACGGGGCTATGGCTACACCTTC,CASTPQGHPTRGYGYTF
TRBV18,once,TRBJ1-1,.,TGTGCCAGCTCACCCGAAGGCAGTCCTTGGGGCACTGAAGCTTTCTTT,CASSPEGSPWGTEAFF
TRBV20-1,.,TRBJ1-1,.,TGCAGTGCTTACCAGAACACTGAAGCTTTCTTT,CSAYQNTEAFF
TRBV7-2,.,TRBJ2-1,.,TGTGCCAGCAGCAAAAGTTTGGTTGAGCAGTTCTTC,CASSKSLVEQFF
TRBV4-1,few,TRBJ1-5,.,TGCGCCAGCAGCCTCCGGACAGCTAGCAATCAGCCCCAGCATTTT,CASSLRTASNQPQHF
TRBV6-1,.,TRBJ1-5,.,TGTGCCAGCAGTGAAGGGGGAAATCAGCCCCAGCATTTT,CASSEGGNQPQHF
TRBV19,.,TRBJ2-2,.,TGTGCCAGTAGTTTAACTGCTAACACCGGGGAGCTGTTTTTT,CASSLTANTGELFF
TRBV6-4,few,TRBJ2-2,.,TGTGCCAGCAGTGACAGGCCATCCGGGGAGCTGTTTTTT,CASSDRPSGELFF
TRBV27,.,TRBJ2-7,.,TGTGCCAGCAGTTTAAATCTGGCGATGAGCTCCTACGAGCAGTACTTC,CASSLNLAMSSYEQYF
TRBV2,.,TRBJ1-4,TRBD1,TGTGCCAGCAGTCAGCAAGGGGGCACAACTAATGAAAAACTGTTTTTT,CASSQQGGTTNEKLFF
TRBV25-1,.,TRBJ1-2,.,TGTGCCAGCAGTGAATTCTCTAAGACGGGCCACTATGGCTACACCTTC,CASSEFSKTGHYGYTF
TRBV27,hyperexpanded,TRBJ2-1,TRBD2,TGTGCCAGCAGTTTCACTAGCGGGAGTTTCTGGAATGAGCAGTTCTTC,CASSFTSGSFWNEQFF
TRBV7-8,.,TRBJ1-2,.,TGTGCCAGCAGCCCCACTATTCTTCCCGGGACGGGCTATGGCTACACCTTC,CASSPTILPGTGYGYTF
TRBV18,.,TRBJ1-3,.,TGTGCCAGCTCACCCTCGCAGGGTGGAAACACCATATATTTT,CASSPSQGGNTIYF
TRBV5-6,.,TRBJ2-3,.,TGTGCCAGCAGCCTACTTGATGTGTGGACTATCTACGATACGCAGTATTTT,CASSLLDVWTIYDTQYF
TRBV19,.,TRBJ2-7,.,TGTGCCAGTAGTACCCTCACCGGGACCGAGCAGTACTTC,CASSTLTGTEQYF
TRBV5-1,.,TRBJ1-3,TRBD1,TGCGCCAGCAGTACATCGACAGGGGGCTCTGGAAACACCATATATTTT,CASSTSTGGSGNTIYF
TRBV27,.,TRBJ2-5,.,TGTGCCAGCAGTTTAACGTGGGGAGAGACCCAGTACTTC,CASSLTWGETQYF
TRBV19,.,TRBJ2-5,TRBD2,TGTGCCAGTAGTAACCGACTAGCGGGAGAGACCCAGTACTTC,CASSNRLAGETQYF
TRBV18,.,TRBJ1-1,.,TGTGCCAGCTCACGGCTAGGGGACTACTCGAACACTGAAGCTTTCTTT,CASSRLGDYSNTEAFF
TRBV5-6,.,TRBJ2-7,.,TGTGCCAGCAGCTTGGCCTTAGGACGGACCTCCTACGAGCAGTACTTC,CASSLALGRTSYEQYF
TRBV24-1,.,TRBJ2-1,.,TGTGCCACCAGTGCACAGAGACTTTCGGGTGCGTTTTACTCCTACAATGAGCAGTTCTTC,CATSAQRLSGAFYSYNEQFF
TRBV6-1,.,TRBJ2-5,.,TGTGCCAGCAGTGAACGGGGCATTTTGGAGACCCAGTACTTC,CASSERGILETQYF
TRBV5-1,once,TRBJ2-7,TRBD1,TGCGCCAGCAGCTTGAATATTGGACAGGGGGCGGGGGAGCAGTACTTC,CASSLNIGQGAGEQYF
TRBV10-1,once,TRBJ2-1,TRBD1,TGCGCCAGCAGTGTAGGGGACAGCAACAATGAGCAGTTCTTC,CASSVGDSNNEQFF
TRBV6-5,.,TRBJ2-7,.,TGTGCCAGCAGTACCCTACTCTCCGACTCCGAGCAGTACTTC,CASSTLLSDSEQYF
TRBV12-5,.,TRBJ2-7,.,TGTGCTAGTGGTTCCCCAGAACGGTGGGGCAGAACTGTTTCCTACGAGCAGTACTTC,CASGSPERWGRTVSYEQYF
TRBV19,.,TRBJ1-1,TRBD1,TGTGCCAGCCGCGGACAGGCCACTGAAGCTTTCTTT,CASRGQATEAFF
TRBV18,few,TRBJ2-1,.,TGTGCCAGCTCACCCCTAAGCTCCTACAATGAGCAGTTCTTC,CASSPLSSYNEQFF
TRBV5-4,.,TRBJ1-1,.,TGTGCCAGCAGCTTGTCGGCCAGACAGGACACTGAAGCTTTCTTT,CASSLSARQDTEAFF
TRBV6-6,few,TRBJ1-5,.,TGTGCCAGCAGCAAATTCGATTTCCGGGAGCCCCAGCATTTT,CASSKFDFREPQHF
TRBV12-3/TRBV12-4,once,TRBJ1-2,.,TGTGCCAGCAGTTTTGGGGGTTTGGCTGGCTACACCTTC,CASSFGGLAGYTF
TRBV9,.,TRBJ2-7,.,TGTGCCAGCAGCGTGGGGTTGGGTGCCGACTCCTACGAGCAGTACTTC,CASSVGLGADSYEQYF
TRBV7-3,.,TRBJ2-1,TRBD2,TGTGCCAGCAGCCCAGGACTAGCGGACTACAATGAGCAGTTCTTC,CASSPGLADYNEQFF
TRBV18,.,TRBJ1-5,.,TGTGCCAGCTCACCAGGGGGCTCGCAGCCCCAGCATTTT,CASSPGGSQPQHF
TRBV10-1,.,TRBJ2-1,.,TGCGCCAGCAGTGAGAATAGCGGAACATCCTACAATGAGCAGTTCTTC,CASSENSGTSYNEQFF
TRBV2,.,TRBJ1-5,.,TGTGCCAGCAGTGAAGACAGGTTTCTTCAGCCCCAGCATTTT,CASSEDRFLQPQHF
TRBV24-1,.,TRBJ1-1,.,TGTGCCACCAGTGAAGACGACCGTGAAGCTTTCTTT,CATSEDDREAFF
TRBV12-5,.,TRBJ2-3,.,TGTGCTAGTGGTTTGCTTTGGGGCACAGATACGCAGTATTTT,CASGLLWGTDTQYF
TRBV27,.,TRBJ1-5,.,TGTGCCAGCAGTTTGGGGGGGAATAGCAATCAGCCCCAGCATTTT,CASSLGGNSNQPQHF
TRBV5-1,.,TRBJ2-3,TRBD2,TGCGCCAGCAGCCGCGGGGGGCTTTTAGTGGCAGATACGCAGTATTTT,CASSRGGLLVADTQYF
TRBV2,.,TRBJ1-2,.,TGTGCCAGCAGCGGTAGGGGGGCCCTACGCTATGGCTACACCTTC,CASSGRGALRYGYTF
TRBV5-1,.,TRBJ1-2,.,TGCGCCAGCAGCTTGGCCCCGGAGTACTATGGCTACACCTTC,CASSLAPEYYGYTF
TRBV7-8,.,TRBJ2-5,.,TGTGCCAGCAGCCCGACAGGACTAGAAGAGACCCAGTACTTC,CASSPTGLEETQYF
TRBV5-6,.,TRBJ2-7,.,TGTGCCAGCAGCCGTCCAGGGTTCTACGAGCAGTACTTC,CASSRPGFYEQYF
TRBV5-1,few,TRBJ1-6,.,TGCGCCAGCAGCTTTCGGTCACCTCAAGGGGGAAGAGGAAATTCACCCCTCCACTTT,CASSFRSPQGGRGNSPLHF
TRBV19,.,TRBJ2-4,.,TGTGCCAGTAGTAGAACCGGGACGGTAAACATTCAGTACTTC,CASSRTGTVNIQYF
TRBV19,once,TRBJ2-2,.,TGTGCCAGTTTAGGACGGGAGCTATGGGTCGGGGAGCTGTTTTTT,CASLGRELWVGELFF
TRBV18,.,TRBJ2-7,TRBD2,TGTGCCAGCTCACCCGGACTAGCGGGAGCCTACGAGCAGTACTTC,CASSPGLAGAYEQYF
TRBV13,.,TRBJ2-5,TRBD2,TGTGCCAGCAGCTTAGGCCGGGCGGGAGGGCCAGAGACCCAGTACTTC,CASSLGRAGGPETQYF
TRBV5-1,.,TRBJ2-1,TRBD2,TGCGCCAGCGGGACTAGCGGGACCTACAATGAGCAGTTCTTC,CASGTSGTYNEQFF